What follows is one T cell receptor beta chain and its context. Its antigen is not identified. This specimen belongs to a study of T cell repertoires in cytomegalovirus infection. One entry per CDR3 protein, called by TCRdb with MiXCR from the reads. Of 700,000 to 900,000 distinct CDR3 sequences in the sample, about 27% were seen once. This receptor was identified in a human donor in good health (CMV status not recorded). Some clones in this sample may be carry-over from other donors' samples. The source material was cultured CD8+ T cells from PBMCs, sampled from culture after CMV antigen stimulation.

In DNA form, the CDR3 reads TGTGCCAGCAGTGAATCCGGGCCGGTCCTTAATGAAAAACTGTTTTTT. Translating it yields CASSESGPVLNEKLFF. The chain joins TRBV2 to TRBJ1-4, with D unresolved. Germline CDR1 is SNHLY and CDR2 is FYNNEI. The CDR3 runs to 16 residues. Trimming pared 2 bases from V and 4 bases from J, leaving 14 bases between.